The following is a TCR beta chain sequence with its context. Its recognized antigen is unknown. No quality values exist for individual bases; no much larger clone is one base distant. This sample stems from a study of neoadjuvant anti-PD-1 for oral cavity cancer (dated by TCRdb to the early 2020s). Context from the whole study: Three to four biweekly doses of nivolumab at 3 mg/kg were mostly administered to patients before curative-intent surgical resection. Responders were defined as patients with complete response, partial response or stable disease by RECIST 1.1; non-responders were defined as patients with progression. An approximately 30% response rate was observed in the parent correlative cohort, in which around twelve patients were included. Patients without progression received a fourth nivolumab dose around day 43 and underwent definitive surgical resection on days 50-56.

For deep sequencing, each PBMC sample was run in six replicates, with libraries mostly built from 480 ng of input genomic DNA. Following the manufacturer's instructions, the team built TCRbeta libraries using the immunoSEQ hsTCRbeta kit. The finished libraries were brought together in one pool at approximately 3 nM, which was then read using an Illumina NovaSeq 6000 S4 flow cell. Per the original workflow: Raw data preprocessing and quality control were performed with the immunoSEQ Analyzer. The analysis was restricted to productive rearrangements, with each unique CDR3 amino acid sequence defining a clonotype. Repertoire clonality was estimated as the Gini-Simpson index, which was calculated using the R package tcR. Student's t test was used to compare Gini indices, while Pearson correlation assessed associations with tumor size change. TCRdb obtained this table from immuneACCESS and retained in-frame rearrangements with V and J assigned. These tables miss some clones; where compared with another copy, unresolved V genes account for less than half of the shortfall, and the remainder is unexplained. V and J calls and clone size follow that table, whereas D and trimming were derived from the DNA. The sample contains some 15,000 clones, roughly 70% of them found a single time. The ten top clones hold 2.9% of the sample.

Results and caveats for the whole study, not just this receptor: Only three patients per response group were included in the TCR analyses, and the authors called for validation in larger cohorts. After neoadjuvant nivolumab, significantly higher T cell clonality (Gini index) was found within PBMCs in non-responders than in responders. A higher pretreatment blood Treg/Th17 ratio correlated with both higher pretreatment blood TCRbeta clonality and lower post-treatment tumor TCRbeta clonality.

The time point label, read with the paper, signifies: before neoadjuvant nivolumab. The patients had newly diagnosed stage II-IVA oral cavity squamous cell carcinoma and had not received any prior systemic or radiation treatment. Everyone in the cohort had locally advanced, HPV-negative oral cavity squamous cell carcinoma. Peripheral blood mononuclear cells were analyzed directly, without maintenance or expansion in culture. The samples were obtained from a longitudinal correlative study of a single-arm phase II trial testing neoadjuvant nivolumab in oral cavity squamous cell carcinoma. Subject-matched pre- and post-treatment PBMCs and tumors from three responders and three non-responders underwent genomic DNA-based TCRbeta sequencing. Peripheral blood mononuclear cells were drawn once before nivolumab treatment and a second time after treatment, when surgery took place. Genomic DNA was isolated from PBMCs using the Maxwell RSC DNA from Cells kit.

The germline V gene encodes CDR1 SGHVS and CDR2 FQNEAQ. Reading from cysteine to phenylalanine, the CDR3 counts 15 amino acids. The kept DNA is CDR3 alone, 45 bases in frame from the first base. The junction carries 14 bases between V and J, which are trimmed by 5 bases and 0 bases respectively. Recombination linked TRBV7-8 to TRBJ2-7, with no reliable assignment of the D segment. The TCR sequence derives from a person aged 40 to 85 with oral cavity squamous cell carcinoma. The sequenced sample was PBMCs, obtained before nivolumab (anti-PD-1) treatment. For the CDR3, the sequence is CASSPRRQSSYEQYF. Read as DNA, the sequence is TGTGCCAGCAGCCCTAGGCGCCAGAGCTCCTACGAGCAGTACTTC.